This T cell receptor (beta chain) appears in the sequencing data of a study of blood T cells in healthy people across ages (dated by TCRdb to the mid-2010s). For the study in its entirety: In model experiments, template switching captured roughly one uniquely barcoded TCR beta cDNA molecule for every two T cells. Age-related changes in TCR beta repertoire diversity were measured in the study by deep sequencing normalized with unique cDNA molecular identifiers. Donors were grouped into four age groups: young (average roughly 17 years), middle-aged (under 40), aged (62) and long-lived (82). To avoid experimental bias, donors of different ages were randomly spread across the sequencing lanes. For two donors (one aged 18 to 29 and one aged 80 or older), the study analyzed two additional independent replicas of 1 million unique cDNA reads from the same blood draw. Paper-wide results and their limitations: Estimates of total diversity based on one million sequenced T cells were considered lower bounds and underestimates. A strong correlation was found between observed TCR beta diversity and the percentage of naive T cells measured by flow cytometry. Because profiling used bulk unsorted PBMCs, naive and antigen-experienced compartments could not be compared conclusively. Because the CMV infection status of the donors was unknown, age-related changes in expanded clonotypes may potentially have been confounded. As age increased, observed TCR beta diversity per million T cells dropped in a roughly linear way, and a significant reduction was already evident by age 40. The long-lived group showed more naive CD4+ T cells, fewer expanded clones and increased TCR diversity than the aged group, suggesting age selection.

The library was produced with 5' RACE. A second PCR of roughly 6 to 12 cycles was run with a J-beta primer mix and a sample-barcoded 5' primer. A unique molecular identifier was introduced onto each TCR beta cDNA molecule by a template-switch 5' adaptor carrying 12 random nucleotides. At least 2.5 million CDR3-containing paired-end reads were obtained from each sample. All of the RNA was converted into first-strand cDNA using the Mint cDNA synthesis kit, with a TRBC-specific oligonucleotide serving as the primer. Following uracil-DNA glycosylase treatment, a first 18-cycle PCR with universal primers M1SS and BC2_uni_R was performed on all cDNA. The paper's processing steps were these. Normalization of each sample was performed by random selection of 1 million high-quality reads, each carrying a distinct molecular identifier. Instead of being binned into consensus sequences, reads that shared molecular identifiers were thrown out. CDR3 identification, clonotype clustering and error correction used MiTCR with a Q25 quality threshold and the strictest error-elimination algorithm. Lower-bound total TCR beta diversity was estimated with a nonparametric unseen species model using Euler transformation. The raw public data were reprocessed by TCRdb itself: fastp quality trimming at Q25, MiXCR clonotype calling, in-frame beta chains only. Rows with one shared CDR3 protein collapse into an entry with the most common genes and DNA. The V and J calls shown here were made by TCRdb, not taken from the authors' results. The sample data list roughly 1.9 million distinct CDR3 sequences, and about 39% of these were observed just once. The top ten constitute more than 20% of the sample.

The donors were some 39 Caucasian individuals from Russia, aged roughly 6 to 90 years, who were systemically healthy. Approximately 11 milliliters of peripheral blood were drawn from each donor into EDTA-treated Vacutainer tubes. Ficoll-Paque density-gradient centrifugation was used to isolate PBMCs, with at least 7 million per sample. Trizol reagent was used to extract total RNA from PBMCs, with at least 6 micrograms per sample. The percentages of naive CD45RAhigh/CD27high T cells were determined by flow cytometry on a PBMC aliquot from every donor. A remark on this clonotype: This receptor's antigen is unknown. The record has no base qualities; no much larger clone is one base away.

The V end gives up 0 bases and the J end 6 bases, leaving 5 bases in the junction not matched to a gene. The CDR3, cysteine through phenylalanine, is 15 amino acids long. Only the CDR3 DNA stays, 45 bases, in frame from base 1. As encoded in the germline V gene, CDR1 is MGHRA while CDR2 is YSYEKL. The specimen sequenced was blood. This TCR was sampled from a human donor in good health. The rearranged chain carries TRBV4-1 and TRBJ2-4, with 7 bases in between that match TRBD2. The CDR3 region: CASSQDWLAVNIQYF. The bases read TGCGCCAGCAGCCAAGATTGGCTAGCGGTAAACATTCAGTACTTC.